This T cell receptor (beta chain) is drawn from a study of high-grade serous ovarian cancer treatment subgroups. Tumor samples were obtained before definitive surgery or chemotherapy. The study's findings and limits: Repertoire similarity ranged about 0.095 to 0.79 between tumors of one patient.

With 5 bases removed from V and 4 bases from J, the gap between germline ends came to 12 bases. From germline, CDR1 is SGHAT and CDR2 FQNNGV. CDR3 size: 14 residues. Turning to this clone: Its antigen remains unidentified.

The data were produced by immunoSEQ multiplex PCR, yet TCRdb's version contains in-frame clones alone and is incomplete. The sample has more than 2,500 clones, around 67% seen once; the top ten hold more than 9%. The specimen was tumor tissue. This receptor was identified in a human donor with high-grade serous ovarian cancer. J is TRBJ1-3 and V is TRBV11-2; perhaps TRBD1 as D (6 bases). The DNA of the CDR3 is TGTGCCAGCAGCGGGACACTTGGAGGAAACACCATATATTTT. Its protein product is CASSGTLGGNTIYF.